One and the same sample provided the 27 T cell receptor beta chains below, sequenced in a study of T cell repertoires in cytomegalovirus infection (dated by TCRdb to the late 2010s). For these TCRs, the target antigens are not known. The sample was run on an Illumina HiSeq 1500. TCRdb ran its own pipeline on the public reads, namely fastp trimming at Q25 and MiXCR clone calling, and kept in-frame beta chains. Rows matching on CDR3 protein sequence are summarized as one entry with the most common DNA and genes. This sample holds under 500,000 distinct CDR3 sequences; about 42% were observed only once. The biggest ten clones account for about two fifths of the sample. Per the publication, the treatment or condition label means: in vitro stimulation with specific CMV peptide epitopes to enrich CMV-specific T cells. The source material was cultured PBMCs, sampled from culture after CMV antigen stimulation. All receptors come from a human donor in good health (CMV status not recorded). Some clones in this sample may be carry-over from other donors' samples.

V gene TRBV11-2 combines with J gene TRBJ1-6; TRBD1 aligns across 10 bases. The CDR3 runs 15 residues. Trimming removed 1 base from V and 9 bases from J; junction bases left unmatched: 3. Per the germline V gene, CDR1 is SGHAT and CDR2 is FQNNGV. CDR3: CASSLAGTGVSPLHF. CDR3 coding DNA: TGTGCCAGCAGCTTAGCCGGGACAGGGGTTTCACCCCTCCACTTT.

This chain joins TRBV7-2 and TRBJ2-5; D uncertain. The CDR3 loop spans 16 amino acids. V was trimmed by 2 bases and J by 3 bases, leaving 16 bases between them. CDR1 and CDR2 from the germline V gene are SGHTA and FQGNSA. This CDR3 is CASSLYGSGIEETQYF. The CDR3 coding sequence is TGTGCCAGCAGCTTATACGGGTCCGGAATAGAAGAGACCCAGTACTTC.

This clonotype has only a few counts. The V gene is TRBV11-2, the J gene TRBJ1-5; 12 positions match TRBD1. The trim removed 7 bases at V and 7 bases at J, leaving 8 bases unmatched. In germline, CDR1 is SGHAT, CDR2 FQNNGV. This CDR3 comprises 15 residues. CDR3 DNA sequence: TGTGCCAGCACCCTGGGACAGGGGGCTGGGCAGCCCCAGCATTTT. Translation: CASTLGQGAGQPQHF. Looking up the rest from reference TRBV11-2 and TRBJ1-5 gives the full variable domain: EAGVAQSPRYKIIEKRQSVAFWCNPISGHATLYWYQQILGQGPKLLIQFQNNGVVDDSQLPKDRFSAERLKGVDSTLKIQPAKLEDSAVYLCASTLGQGAGQPQHFGDGTRLSIL.

Written as DNA, the CDR3 is TGTGCCAGCAGCAACTTTGGGGGTAGTGGGGTCGATTTCTCAGATACGCAGTATTTT. It translates to CASSNFGGSGVDFSDTQYF. This chain links TRBV11-2 with TRBJ2-3; D is perhaps TRBD1 or TRBD2 (5 bases each). The CDR3 extends over 19 amino acids. Germline V gene lookup returns CDR1 SGHAT and CDR2 FQNNGV. V lost 5 bases to trimming and J lost 4 bases, with 28 bases between them.

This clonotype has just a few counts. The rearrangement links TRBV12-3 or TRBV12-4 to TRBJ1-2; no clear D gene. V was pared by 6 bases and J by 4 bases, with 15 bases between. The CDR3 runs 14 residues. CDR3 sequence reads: CASSETRLAYGYTF. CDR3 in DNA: TGTGCCAGCAGCGAAACACGATTAGCCTATGGCTACACCTTC.

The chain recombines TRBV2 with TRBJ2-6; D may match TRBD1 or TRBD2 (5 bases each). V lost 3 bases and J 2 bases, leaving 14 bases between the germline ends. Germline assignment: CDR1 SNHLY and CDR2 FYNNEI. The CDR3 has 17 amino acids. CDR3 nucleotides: TGTGCCAGCAGTGACCGCCGATTGGGGGCTGGGGCCAACGTCCTGACTTTC. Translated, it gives CASSDRRLGAGANVLTF.

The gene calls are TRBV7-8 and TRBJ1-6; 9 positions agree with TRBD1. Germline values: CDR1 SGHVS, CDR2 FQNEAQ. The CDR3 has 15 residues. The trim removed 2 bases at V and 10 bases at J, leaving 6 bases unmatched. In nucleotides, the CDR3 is TGTGCCAGCAGCTTACACTGGGACAGGGTGTCACCCCTCCACTTT. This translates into CASSLHWDRVSPLHF. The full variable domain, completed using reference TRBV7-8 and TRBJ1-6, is GAGVSQSPRYKVAKRGQDVALRCDPISGHVSLFWYQQALGQGPEFLTYFQNEAQLDKSGLPSDRFFAERPEGSVSTLKIQRTQQEDSAVYLCASSLHWDRVSPLHFGNGTRLTVT.

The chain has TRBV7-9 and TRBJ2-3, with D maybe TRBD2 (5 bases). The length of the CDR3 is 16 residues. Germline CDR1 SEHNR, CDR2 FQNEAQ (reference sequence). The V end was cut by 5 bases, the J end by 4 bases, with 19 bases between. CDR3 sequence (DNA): TGTGCCAGCAGCCCCCCGGGATTCAGGCTTGCAGATACGCAGTATTTT. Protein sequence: CASSPPGFRLADTQYF. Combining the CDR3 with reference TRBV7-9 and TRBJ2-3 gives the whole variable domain DTGVSQNPRHKITKRGQNVTFRCDPISEHNRLYWYRQTLGQGPEFLTYFQNEAQLEKSRLLSDRFSAERPKGSFSTLEIQRTEQGDSAMYLCASSPPGFRLADTQYFGPGTRLTVL.

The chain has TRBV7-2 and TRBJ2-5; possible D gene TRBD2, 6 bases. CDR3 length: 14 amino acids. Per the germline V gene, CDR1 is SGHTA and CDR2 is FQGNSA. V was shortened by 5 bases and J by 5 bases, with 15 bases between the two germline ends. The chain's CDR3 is CASSVTAAGETQYF. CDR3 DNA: TGTGCCAGCAGCGTCACGGCTGCGGGGGAGACCCAGTACTTC.

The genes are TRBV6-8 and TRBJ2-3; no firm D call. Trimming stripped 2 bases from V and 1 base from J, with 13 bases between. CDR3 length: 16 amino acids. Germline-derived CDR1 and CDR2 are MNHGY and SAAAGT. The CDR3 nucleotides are TGTGCCAGCAGTTACCGCGGATGGGGTGGCACAGATACGCAGTATTTT. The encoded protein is CASSYRGWGGTDTQYF.

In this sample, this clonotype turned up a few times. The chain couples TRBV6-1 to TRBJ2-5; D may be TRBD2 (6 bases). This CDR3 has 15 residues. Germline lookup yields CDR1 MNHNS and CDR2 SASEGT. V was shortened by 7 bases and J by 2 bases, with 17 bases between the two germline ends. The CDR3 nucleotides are TGTGCCAGCAAGATCAGGAACGGAGGGCAAGAGACCCAGTACTTC. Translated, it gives CASKIRNGGQETQYF.

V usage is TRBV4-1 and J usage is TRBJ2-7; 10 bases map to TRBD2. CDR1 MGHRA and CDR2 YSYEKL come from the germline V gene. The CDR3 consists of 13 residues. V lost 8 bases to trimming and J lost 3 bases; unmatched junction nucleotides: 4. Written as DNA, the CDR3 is TGCGCCAGCTCGGCTAGCGGGGGCTACGAGCAGTACTTC. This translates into CASSASGGYEQYF.

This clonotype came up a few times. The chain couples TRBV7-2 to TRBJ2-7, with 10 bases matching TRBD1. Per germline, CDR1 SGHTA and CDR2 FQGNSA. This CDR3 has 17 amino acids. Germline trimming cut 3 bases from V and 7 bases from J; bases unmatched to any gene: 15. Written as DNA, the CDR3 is TGTGCCAGCAGCTTCCCGGGACAGGGGATTATAGGGCGGGAGCAGTACTTC. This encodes CASSFPGQGIIGREQYF.

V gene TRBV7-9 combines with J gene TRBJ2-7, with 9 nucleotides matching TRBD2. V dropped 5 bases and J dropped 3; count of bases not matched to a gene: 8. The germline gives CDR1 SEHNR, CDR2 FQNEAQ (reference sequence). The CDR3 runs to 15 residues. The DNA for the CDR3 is TGTGCCAGCAGCCCAGGGGTAGCGGGAGTCTACGAGCAGTACTTC. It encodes CASSPGVAGVYEQYF.

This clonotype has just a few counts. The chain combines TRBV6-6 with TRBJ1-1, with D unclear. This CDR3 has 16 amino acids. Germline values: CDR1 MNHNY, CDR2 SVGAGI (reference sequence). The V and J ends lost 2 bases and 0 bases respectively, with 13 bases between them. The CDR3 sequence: CASSYSFGNLNTEAFF. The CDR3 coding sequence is TGTGCCAGCAGTTACAGCTTCGGCAACCTGAACACTGAAGCTTTCTTT.

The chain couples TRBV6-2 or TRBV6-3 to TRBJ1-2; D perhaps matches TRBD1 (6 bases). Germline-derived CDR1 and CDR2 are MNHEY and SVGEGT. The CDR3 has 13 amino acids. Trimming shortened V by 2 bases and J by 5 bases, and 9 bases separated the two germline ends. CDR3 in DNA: TGTGCCAGCAGTTACGCGACAGGATATGGCTACACCTTC. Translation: CASSYATGYGYTF.

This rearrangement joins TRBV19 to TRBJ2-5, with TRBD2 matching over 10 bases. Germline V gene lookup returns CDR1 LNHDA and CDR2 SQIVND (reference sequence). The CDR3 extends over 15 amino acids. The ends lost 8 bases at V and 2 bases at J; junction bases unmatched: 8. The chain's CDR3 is CASGSLAGAQETQYF. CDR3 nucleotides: TGTGCCAGTGGCTCTCTAGCGGGGGCTCAAGAGACCCAGTACTTC.

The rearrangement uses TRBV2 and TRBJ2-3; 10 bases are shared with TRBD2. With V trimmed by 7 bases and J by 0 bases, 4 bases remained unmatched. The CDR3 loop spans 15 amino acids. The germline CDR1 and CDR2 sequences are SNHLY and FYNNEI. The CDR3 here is CASIVAGGSTDTQYF. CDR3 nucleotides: TGTGCCAGCATCGTAGCGGGAGGAAGCACAGATACGCAGTATTTT.

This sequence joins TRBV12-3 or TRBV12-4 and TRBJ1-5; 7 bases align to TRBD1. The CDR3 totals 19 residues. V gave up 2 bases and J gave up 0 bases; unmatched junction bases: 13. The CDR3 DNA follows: TGTGCCAGCAGTTTATTCGCCAGGGGGGTAGGATATAGCAATCAGCCCCAGCATTTT. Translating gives CASSLFARGVGYSNQPQHF.

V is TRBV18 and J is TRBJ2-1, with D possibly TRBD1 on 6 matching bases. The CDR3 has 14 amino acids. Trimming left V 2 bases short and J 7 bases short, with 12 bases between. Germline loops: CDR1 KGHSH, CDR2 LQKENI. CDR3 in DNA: TGTGCCAGCTCACCAGGGGGCATATTAAATGAGCAGTTCTTC. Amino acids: CASSPGGILNEQFF.

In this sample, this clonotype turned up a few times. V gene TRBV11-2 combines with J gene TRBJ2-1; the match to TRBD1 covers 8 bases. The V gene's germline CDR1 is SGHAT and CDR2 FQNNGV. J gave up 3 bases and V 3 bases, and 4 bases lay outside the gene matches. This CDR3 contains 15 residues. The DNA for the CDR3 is TGTGCCAGCAGCTTTGACAGGGGATACTACAATGAGCAGTTCTTC. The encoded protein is CASSFDRGYYNEQFF. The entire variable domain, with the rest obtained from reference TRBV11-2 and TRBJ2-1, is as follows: EAGVAQSPRYKIIEKRQSVAFWCNPISGHATLYWYQQILGQGPKLLIQFQNNGVVDDSQLPKDRFSAERLKGVDSTLKIQPAKLEDSAVYLCASSFDRGYYNEQFFGPGTRLTVL.

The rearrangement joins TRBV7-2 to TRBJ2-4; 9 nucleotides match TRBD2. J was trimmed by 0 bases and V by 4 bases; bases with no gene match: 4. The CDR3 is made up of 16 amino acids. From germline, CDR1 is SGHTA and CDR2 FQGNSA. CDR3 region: CASSSSGTVAKNIQYF. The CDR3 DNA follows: TGTGCCAGCAGCTCTAGCGGGACGGTAGCCAAAAACATTCAGTACTTC.

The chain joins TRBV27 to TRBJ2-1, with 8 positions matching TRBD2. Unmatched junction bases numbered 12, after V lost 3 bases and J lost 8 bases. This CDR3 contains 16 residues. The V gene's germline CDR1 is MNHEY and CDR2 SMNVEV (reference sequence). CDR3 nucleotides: TGTGCCAGCAGTTTCGTCGCGGGGGGCAGCCCCCATGAGCAGTTCTTC. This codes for CASSFVAGGSPHEQFF.

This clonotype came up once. CDR3 bases: TGCGCCAGCAGCCACTCACTCTACAATGAGCAGTTCTTC. It is translated as CASSHSLYNEQFF. The chain has TRBV4-1 and TRBJ2-1; D call uncertain. The CDR3 runs 13 residues. The germline CDR1 and CDR2 sequences are MGHRA and YSYEKL. V was clipped by 3 bases and J by 3 bases, with 6 bases between them.

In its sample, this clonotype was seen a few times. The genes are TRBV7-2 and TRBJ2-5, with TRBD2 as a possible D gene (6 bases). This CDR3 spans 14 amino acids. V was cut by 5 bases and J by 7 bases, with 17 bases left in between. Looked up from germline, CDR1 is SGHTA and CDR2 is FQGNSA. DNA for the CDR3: TGTGCCAGCAGCCCAATTAGGGAGGTCGGGACCCAGTACTTC. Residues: CASSPIREVGTQYF.

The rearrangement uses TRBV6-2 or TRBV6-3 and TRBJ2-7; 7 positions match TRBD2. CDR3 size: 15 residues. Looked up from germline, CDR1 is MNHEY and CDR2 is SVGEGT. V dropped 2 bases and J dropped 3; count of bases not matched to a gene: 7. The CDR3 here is CASSYRRAGDYEQYF. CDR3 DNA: TGTGCCAGCAGTTACAGGAGGGCGGGGGACTACGAGCAGTACTTC.

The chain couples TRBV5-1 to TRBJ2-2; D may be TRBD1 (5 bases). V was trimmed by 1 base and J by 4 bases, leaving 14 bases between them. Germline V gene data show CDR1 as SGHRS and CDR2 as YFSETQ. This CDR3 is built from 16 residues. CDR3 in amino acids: CASSLQGGDGTGELFF. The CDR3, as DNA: TGCGCCAGCAGCTTGCAGGGTGGCGACGGCACCGGGGAGCTGTTTTTT. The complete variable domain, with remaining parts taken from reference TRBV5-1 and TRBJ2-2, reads KAGVTQTPRYLIKTRGQQVTLSCSPISGHRSVSWYQQTPGQGLQFLFEYFSETQRNKGNFPGRFSGRQFSNSRSEMNVSTLELGDSALYLCASSLQGGDGTGELFFGEGSRLTVL.